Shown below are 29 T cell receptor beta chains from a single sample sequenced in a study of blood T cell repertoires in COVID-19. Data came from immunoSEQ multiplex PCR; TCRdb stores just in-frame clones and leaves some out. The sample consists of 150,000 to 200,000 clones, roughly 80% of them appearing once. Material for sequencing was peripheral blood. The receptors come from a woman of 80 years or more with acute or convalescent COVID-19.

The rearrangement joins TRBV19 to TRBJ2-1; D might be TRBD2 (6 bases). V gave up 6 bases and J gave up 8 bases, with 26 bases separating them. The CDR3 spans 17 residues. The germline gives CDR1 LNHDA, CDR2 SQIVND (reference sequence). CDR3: CASSRRTGLHLVDEQFF. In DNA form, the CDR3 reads TGTGCCAGTAGCCGCCGCACAGGACTACACCTGGTAGATGAGCAGTTCTTC.

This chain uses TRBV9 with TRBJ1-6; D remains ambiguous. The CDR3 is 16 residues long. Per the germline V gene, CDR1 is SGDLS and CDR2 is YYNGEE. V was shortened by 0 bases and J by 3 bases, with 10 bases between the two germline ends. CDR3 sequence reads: CASSVAPRGYNSPLHF. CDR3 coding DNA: TGTGCCAGCAGCGTAGCTCCCCGGGGCTATAATTCACCCCTCCACTTT.

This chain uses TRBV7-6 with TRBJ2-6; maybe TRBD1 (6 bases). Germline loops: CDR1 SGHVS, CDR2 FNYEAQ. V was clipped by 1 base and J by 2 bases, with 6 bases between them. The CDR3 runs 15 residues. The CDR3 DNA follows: TGTGCCAGCAGCTTAGACAGGGCTGGGGCCAACGTCCTGACTTTC. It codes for CASSLDRAGANVLTF.

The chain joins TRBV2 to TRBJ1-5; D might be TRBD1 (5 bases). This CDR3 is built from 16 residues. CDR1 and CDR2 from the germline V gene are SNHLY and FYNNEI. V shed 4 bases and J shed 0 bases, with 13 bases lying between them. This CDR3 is CASSVDQGYSNQPQHF. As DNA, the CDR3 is TGTGCCAGCAGTGTCGATCAGGGTTATAGCAATCAGCCCCAGCATTTT.

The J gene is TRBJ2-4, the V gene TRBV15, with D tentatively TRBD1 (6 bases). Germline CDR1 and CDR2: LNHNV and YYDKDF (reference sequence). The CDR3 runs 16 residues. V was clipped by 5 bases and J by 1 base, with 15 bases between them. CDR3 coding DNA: TGTGCCACCAGCCCCGTACAGGGCCCGGCCAAAAACATTCAGTACTTC. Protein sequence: CATSPVQGPAKNIQYF.

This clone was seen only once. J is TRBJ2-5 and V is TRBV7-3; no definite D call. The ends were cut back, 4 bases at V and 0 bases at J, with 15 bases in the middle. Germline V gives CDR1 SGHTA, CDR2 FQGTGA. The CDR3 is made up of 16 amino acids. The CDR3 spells CASSSHFHRDQETQYF. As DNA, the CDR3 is TGTGCCAGCAGCTCCCATTTTCACCGGGACCAAGAGACCCAGTACTTC.

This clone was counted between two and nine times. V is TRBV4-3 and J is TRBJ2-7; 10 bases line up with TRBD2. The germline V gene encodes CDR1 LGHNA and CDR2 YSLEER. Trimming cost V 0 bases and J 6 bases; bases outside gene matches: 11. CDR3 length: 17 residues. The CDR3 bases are TGCGCCAGCAGCCAAGAACCCCCGGGTAGCGGGGGGTCCGAGCAGTACTTC. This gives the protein CASSQEPPGSGGSEQYF.

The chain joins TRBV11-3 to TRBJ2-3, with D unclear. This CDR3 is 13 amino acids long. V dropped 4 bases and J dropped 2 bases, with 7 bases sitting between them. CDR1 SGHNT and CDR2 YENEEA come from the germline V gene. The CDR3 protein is CASSSQYTDTQYF. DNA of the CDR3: TGTGCCAGCAGCTCGCAGTACACAGATACGCAGTATTTT.

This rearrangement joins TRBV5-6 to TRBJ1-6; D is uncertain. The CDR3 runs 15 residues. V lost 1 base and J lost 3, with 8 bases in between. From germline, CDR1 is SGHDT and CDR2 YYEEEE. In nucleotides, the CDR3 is TGTGCCAGCAGCTTGAGTAGAAGCTATAATTCACCCCTCCACTTT. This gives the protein CASSLSRSYNSPLHF.

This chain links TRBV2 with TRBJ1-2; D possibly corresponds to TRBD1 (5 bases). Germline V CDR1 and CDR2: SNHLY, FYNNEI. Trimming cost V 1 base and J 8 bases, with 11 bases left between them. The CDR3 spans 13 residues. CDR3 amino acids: CASSEVRDYGYTF. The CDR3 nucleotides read TGTGCCAGCAGTGAAGTCAGGGATTACGGCTACACCTTC.

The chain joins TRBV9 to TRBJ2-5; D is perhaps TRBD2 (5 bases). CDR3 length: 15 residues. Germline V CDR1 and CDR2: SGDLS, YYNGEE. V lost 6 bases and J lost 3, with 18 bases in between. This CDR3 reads CASNRLGDPKETQYF. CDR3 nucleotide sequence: TGTGCCAGCAACAGACTCGGGGATCCGAAAGAGACCCAGTACTTC.

This CDR3 reads CASSPSSYNEQFF. The CDR3 DNA follows: TGCGCCAGCAGTCCGAGCTCCTACAATGAGCAGTTCTTC. This chain joins TRBV10-2 and TRBJ2-1; D ambiguous. Trimming took off 5 bases at V and 0 bases at J, with 5 bases between the two ends. This CDR3 is 13 amino acids long. The germline V gene has CDR1 WSHSY and CDR2 SAAADI.

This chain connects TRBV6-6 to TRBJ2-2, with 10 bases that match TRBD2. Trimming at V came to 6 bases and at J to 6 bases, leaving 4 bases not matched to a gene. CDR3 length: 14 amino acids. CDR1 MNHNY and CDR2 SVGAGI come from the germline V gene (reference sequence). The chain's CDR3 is CASRSGGAPGELFF. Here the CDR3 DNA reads TGTGCCAGCAGGAGCGGGGGGGCCCCCGGGGAGCTGTTTTTT.

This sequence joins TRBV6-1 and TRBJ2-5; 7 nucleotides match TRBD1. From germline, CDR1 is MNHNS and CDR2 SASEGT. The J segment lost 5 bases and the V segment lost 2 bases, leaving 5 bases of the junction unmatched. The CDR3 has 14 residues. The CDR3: CASSERGPGETQYF. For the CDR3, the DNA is TGTGCCAGCAGTGAAAGGGGGCCCGGGGAGACCCAGTACTTC.

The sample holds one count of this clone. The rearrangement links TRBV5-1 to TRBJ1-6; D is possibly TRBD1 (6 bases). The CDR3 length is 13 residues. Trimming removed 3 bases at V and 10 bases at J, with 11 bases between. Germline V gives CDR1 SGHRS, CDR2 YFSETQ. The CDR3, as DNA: TGCGCCAGCAGCTCCCAGGGGTACTCACCCCTCCACTTT. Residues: CASSSQGYSPLHF.

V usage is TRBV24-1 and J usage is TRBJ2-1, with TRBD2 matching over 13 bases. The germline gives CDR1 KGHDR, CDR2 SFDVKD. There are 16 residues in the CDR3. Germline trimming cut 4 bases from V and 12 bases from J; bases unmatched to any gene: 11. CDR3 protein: CATSDPGTSGASRQFF. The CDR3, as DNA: TGTGCCACCAGTGACCCTGGGACTAGCGGGGCCTCCCGGCAGTTCTTC.

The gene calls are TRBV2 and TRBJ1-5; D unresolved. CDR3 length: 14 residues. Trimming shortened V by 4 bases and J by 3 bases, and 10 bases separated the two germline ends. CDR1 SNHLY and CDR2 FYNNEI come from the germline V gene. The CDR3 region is CASSVGIANQPQHF. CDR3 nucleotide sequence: TGTGCCAGCAGTGTAGGTATAGCCAATCAGCCCCAGCATTTT.

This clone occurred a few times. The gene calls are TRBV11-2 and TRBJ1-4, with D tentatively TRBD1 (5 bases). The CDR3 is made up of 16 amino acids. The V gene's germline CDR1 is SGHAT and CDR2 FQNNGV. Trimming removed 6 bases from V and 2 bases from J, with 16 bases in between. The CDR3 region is CASRKLRGRTNEKLFF. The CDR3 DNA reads TGTGCCAGCAGAAAACTAAGGGGCAGGACTAATGAAAAACTGTTTTTT.

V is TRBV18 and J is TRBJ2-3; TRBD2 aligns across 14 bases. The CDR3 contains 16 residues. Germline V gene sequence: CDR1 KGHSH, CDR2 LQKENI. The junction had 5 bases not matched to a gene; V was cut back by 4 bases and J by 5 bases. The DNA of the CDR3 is TGTGCCAGCTCACTGGGACTAGCGGGAGCGGGAGATACGCAGTATTTT. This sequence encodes CASSLGLAGAGDTQYF.

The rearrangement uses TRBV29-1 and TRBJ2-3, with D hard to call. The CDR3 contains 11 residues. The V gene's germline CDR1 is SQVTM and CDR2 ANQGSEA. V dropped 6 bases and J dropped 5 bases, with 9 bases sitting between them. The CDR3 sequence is CSVATGDTQYF. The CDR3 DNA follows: TGCAGCGTAGCGACGGGAGATACGCAGTATTTT.

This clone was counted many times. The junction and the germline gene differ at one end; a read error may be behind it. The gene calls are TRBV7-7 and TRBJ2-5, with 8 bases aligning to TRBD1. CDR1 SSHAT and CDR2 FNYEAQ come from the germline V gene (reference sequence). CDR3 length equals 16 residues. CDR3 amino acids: CASSPGAGGIVETQYF. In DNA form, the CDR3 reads TGTGCTAGCAGCCCGGGGGCAGGGGGCATCGTGGAGACCCAGTACTTC. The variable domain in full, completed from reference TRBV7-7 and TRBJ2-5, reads GAGVSQSPRYKVTKRGQDVTLRCDPISSHATLYWYQQALGQGPEFLTYFNYEAQPDKSGLPSDRFSAERPEGSISTLTIQRTEQRDSAMYRCASSPGAGGIVETQYFGPGTRLLVL.

CDR3 amino acids: CASRITGVTEKLFF. DNA for the CDR3: TGTGCCAGCAGGATTACAGGGGTGACGGAAAAACTGTTTTTT. The chain uses TRBV6-6 and TRBJ1-4; TRBD1 aligns across 7 bases. Germline lookup yields CDR1 MNHNY and CDR2 SVGAGI (reference sequence). This CDR3 region has 14 residues. Trimming at V came to 6 bases and at J to 8 bases, leaving 9 bases not matched to a gene.

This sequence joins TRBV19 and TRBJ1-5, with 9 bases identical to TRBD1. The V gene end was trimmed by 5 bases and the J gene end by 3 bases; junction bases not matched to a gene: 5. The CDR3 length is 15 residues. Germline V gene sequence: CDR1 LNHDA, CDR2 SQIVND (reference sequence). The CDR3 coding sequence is TGTGCCAGTAGTCCCGGGACAGGGCACAATCAGCCCCAGCATTTT. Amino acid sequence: CASSPGTGHNQPQHF.

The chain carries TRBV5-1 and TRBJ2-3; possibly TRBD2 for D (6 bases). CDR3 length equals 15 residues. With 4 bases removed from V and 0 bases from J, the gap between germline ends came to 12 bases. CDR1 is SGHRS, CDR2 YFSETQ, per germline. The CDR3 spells CASSPGTYSTDTQYF. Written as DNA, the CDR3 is TGCGCCAGCAGCCCGGGGACTTATAGCACAGATACGCAGTATTTT.

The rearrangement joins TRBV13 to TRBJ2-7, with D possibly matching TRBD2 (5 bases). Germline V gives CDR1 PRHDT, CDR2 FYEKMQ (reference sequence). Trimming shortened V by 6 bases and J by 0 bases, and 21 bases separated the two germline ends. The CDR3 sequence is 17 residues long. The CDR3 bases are TGTGCCAGCAGTGGATTACGGGTTGGTGGGAGCTCCTACGAGCAGTACTTC. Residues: CASSGLRVGGSSYEQYF.

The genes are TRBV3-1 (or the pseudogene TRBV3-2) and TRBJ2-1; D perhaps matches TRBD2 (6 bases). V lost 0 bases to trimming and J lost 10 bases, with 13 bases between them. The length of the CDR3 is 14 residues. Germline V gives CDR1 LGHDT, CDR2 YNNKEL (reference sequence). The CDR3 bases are TGTGCCAGCAGCCAAGATGGCGTGGCGGGAGAGCAGTTCTTC. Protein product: CASSQDGVAGEQFF.

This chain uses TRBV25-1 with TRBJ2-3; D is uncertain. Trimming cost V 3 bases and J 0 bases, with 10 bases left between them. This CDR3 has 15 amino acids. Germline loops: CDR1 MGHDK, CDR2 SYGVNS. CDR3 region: CASSDDLTSTDTQYF. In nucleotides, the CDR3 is TGTGCCAGCAGTGATGATCTTACTAGCACAGATACGCAGTATTTT.

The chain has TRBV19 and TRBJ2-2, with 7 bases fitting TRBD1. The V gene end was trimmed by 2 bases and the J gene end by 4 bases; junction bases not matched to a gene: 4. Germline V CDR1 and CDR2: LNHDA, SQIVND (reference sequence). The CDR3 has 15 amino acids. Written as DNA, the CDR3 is TGTGCCAGTAGTATAATTGGGACAGTCACCGGGGAGCTGTTTTTT. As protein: CASSIIGTVTGELFF.

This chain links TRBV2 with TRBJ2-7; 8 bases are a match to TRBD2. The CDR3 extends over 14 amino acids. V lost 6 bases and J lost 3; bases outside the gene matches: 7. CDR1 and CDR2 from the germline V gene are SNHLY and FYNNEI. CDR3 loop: CASRLSGTSYEQYF. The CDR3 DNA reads TGTGCCAGCAGACTTTCCGGGACTAGCTACGAGCAGTACTTC.